These 7 T cell receptor beta chains originate from one sample sequenced in a study of graft-versus-host responses after intestinal transplantation. TCRdb keeps only in-frame clones here, not all; method: immunoSEQ multiplex PCR. The sample shows more than 65,000 clones, 80% to 95% of them seen only once. No antigens are known for them. The sequencing used unstimulated CD8+ T cells sorted from spleen or lymph node cells, collected before transplant. The receptors originated from a human donor who was the organ donor for an intestinal transplant.

The chain has TRBV6-5 and TRBJ1-1; TRBD1 agrees at 7 bases. This CDR3 is built from 15 residues. Germline-derived CDR1 and CDR2 are MNHEY and SVGAGI. V lost 6 bases and J lost 0; bases outside the gene matches: 7. CDR3 sequence reads: CASSTGVFMNTEAFF. The CDR3 bases are TGTGCCAGCAGCACAGGGGTCTTCATGAACACTGAAGCTTTCTTT.

The chain carries TRBV2 and TRBJ2-7, with unresolved D. Germline V gene data show CDR1 as SNHLY and CDR2 as FYNNEI. V was clipped by 3 bases and J by 5 bases, with 14 bases between them. The CDR3 is 14 residues long. The CDR3 sequence: CASSEVQLVDEQYF. CDR3 DNA: TGTGCCAGCAGTGAGGTACAGCTTGTCGACGAGCAGTACTTC.

This clone was counted a few times. The chain joins TRBV7-9 to TRBJ1-4; D not certain. This CDR3 has 16 amino acids. Germline V gene lookup returns CDR1 SEHNR and CDR2 FQNEAQ (reference sequence). Trimming shortened V by 4 bases and J by 5 bases, and 17 bases separated the two germline ends. CDR3 in amino acids: CASSSALRPGNEKLFF. The CDR3 nucleotides read TGTGCCAGCAGCTCGGCCTTAAGGCCGGGGAATGAAAAACTGTTTTTT.

There are a few counts of this clone. This chain joins TRBV27 and TRBJ1-1; weak D call: TRBD1 (5 bases). CDR3 length equals 14 residues. Trimming removed 4 bases at V and 2 bases at J, with 11 bases between. CDR1 and CDR2 from the germline V gene are MNHEY and SMNVEV (reference sequence). CDR3 protein: CASSYQGGNTEAFF. In DNA, the CDR3 is TGTGCCAGCAGTTACCAGGGAGGAAACACTGAAGCTTTCTTT.

The gene calls are TRBV4-3 and TRBJ2-2; tentatively, D is TRBD2 (6 bases). The V gene lost 2 bases and the J gene lost 3 bases, with 13 bases spanning the gap. The germline V gene encodes CDR1 LGHNA and CDR2 YSLEER. CDR3 length: 16 amino acids. The CDR3 nucleotides read TGCGCCAGCAGCCAATTTCGCGGGGCATACACCGGGGAGCTGTTTTTT. Protein: CASSQFRGAYTGELFF.

CDR3 bases: TGTGCCAGCGGGGACAAAACCTACAATGAGCAGTTCTTC. Encoded protein: CASGDKTYNEQFF. The chain combines TRBV19 with TRBJ2-1; maybe TRBD1 (6 bases). CDR1 is LNHDA and CDR2 is SQIVND in the germline V gene (reference sequence). V was pared by 9 bases and J by 2 bases, with 11 bases between. The CDR3 spans 13 residues.

This clone occurred once. The chain has TRBV4-2 and TRBJ1-1, with a possible D match to TRBD1 (5 bases). This CDR3 is 16 amino acids long. The V gene lost 0 bases and the J gene lost 0 bases, with 11 bases spanning the gap. Germline loops: CDR1 LGHNA, CDR2 YNFKEQ. CDR3 bases: TGTGCCAGCAGCCAAGACCCCCAGGGAATGAACACTGAAGCTTTCTTT. Its protein is CASSQDPQGMNTEAFF.